Presented here are 18 T cell receptor beta chains from one specimen sequenced in a study of blood T cell repertoires in COVID-19. This table comes from immunoSEQ multiplex PCR, and its TCRdb copy is limited to in-frame clones, with some not included. Of 350,000 to 400,000 clones listed, more than 85% are singletons. Sequencing used PBMCs or T cells enriched from blood (not recorded which). The receptor set was obtained from a woman aged 40 to 50 who had been exposed to COVID-19.

This sequence joins TRBV5-1 and TRBJ2-2; 12 bases align to TRBD2. The length of the CDR3 is 18 residues. Germline values: CDR1 SGHRS, CDR2 YFSETQ. The junction had 10 bases not matched to a gene; V was cut back by 1 base and J by 6 bases. The CDR3 protein is CASSLRLAGGPRPGELFF. In DNA form, the CDR3 reads TGCGCCAGCAGCTTGAGGCTAGCGGGAGGGCCTAGGCCCGGGGAGCTGTTTTTT.

The chain links TRBV6-5 to TRBJ1-2; TRBD1 matches at 8 bases. J lost 3 bases, V lost 4 bases, and 4 bases had no gene match. From germline, CDR1 is MNHEY and CDR2 SVGAGI. This CDR3 has 14 residues. CDR3 sequence: CASSLQGGHYGYTF. The CDR3, as DNA: TGTGCCAGCAGTTTACAGGGGGGCCACTATGGCTACACCTTC.

Note on this clone: This CDR3 is also generated by other DNA sequences in the sample. This chain joins TRBV2 and TRBJ2-7, with D possibly matching TRBD1 (5 bases). Deletions cut 8 bases from V and 4 bases from J, with 9 bases between. The CDR3 runs to 11 residues. Per the germline V gene, CDR1 is SNHLY and CDR2 is FYNNEI. The CDR3 here is CASRQGYEQYF. CDR3 nucleotides: TGTGCCAGCCGCCAGGGTTACGAGCAGTACTTC. Complete variable domain (other parts from reference TRBV2 and TRBJ2-7): EPEVTQTPSHQVTQMGQEVILRCVPISNHLYFYWYRQILGQKVEFLVSFYNNEISEKSEIFDDQFSVERPDGSNFTLKIRSTKLEDSAMYFCASRQGYEQYFGPGTRLTVT.

This clone was counted a few times. V and J are TRBV7-2 and TRBJ2-3; TRBD1 agrees at 7 bases. Germline values: CDR1 SGHTA, CDR2 FQGNSA. The CDR3 runs 15 residues. The J segment lost 7 bases and the V segment lost 5 bases, leaving 12 bases of the junction unmatched. The CDR3 loop reads CASSHPQGDHNTQYF. The CDR3 bases are TGTGCCAGCAGCCACCCGCAGGGGGACCATAATACGCAGTATTTT. Full variable domain (remainder filled in from reference TRBV7-2 and TRBJ2-3): GAGVSQSPSNKVTEKGKDVELRCDPISGHTALYWYRQSLGQGLEFLIYFQGNSAPDKSGLPSDRFSAERTGGSVSTLTIQRTQQEDSAVYLCASSHPQGDHNTQYFGPGTRLTVL.

The CDR3 DNA is TGTGCCACCAGCAGGGGGGACAGGGGGGCAAATGAAAAACTGTTTTTT. As protein: CATSRGDRGANEKLFF. The chain uses TRBV15 and TRBJ1-4; TRBD1 aligns across 11 bases. Germline V gene data show CDR1 as LNHNV and CDR2 as YYDKDF (reference sequence). The ends lost 3 bases at V and 5 bases at J; junction bases unmatched: 5. The CDR3 covers 16 residues.

This CDR3 reads CAWRVQGENTEAFF. The CDR3 nucleotides are TGTGCCTGGAGAGTACAGGGGGAGAACACTGAAGCTTTCTTT. The chain is built from TRBV30 and TRBJ1-1; 8 bases line up with TRBD1. With V trimmed by 3 bases and J by 1 base, 4 bases remained unmatched. The germline V gene encodes CDR1 GTSNPN and CDR2 SVGIG (reference sequence). The CDR3 consists of 14 residues.

The sample holds one count of this clone. This chain uses TRBV10-1 with TRBJ1-4; perhaps TRBD1 as D (5 bases). The germline V and J ends were trimmed by 5 bases and 0 bases, with 7 bases remaining between them. This CDR3 is 14 amino acids long. The germline gives CDR1 WNHNN, CDR2 SYGVQD (reference sequence). CDR3: CASSPDTTNEKLFF. The CDR3 DNA reads as TGCGCCAGCAGTCCGGACACAACTAATGAAAAACTGTTTTTT.

The chain has TRBV2 and TRBJ2-3; no firm D call. V was cut by 5 bases and J by 0 bases, with 12 bases left in between. The length of the CDR3 is 15 residues. The germline V gene has CDR1 SNHLY and CDR2 FYNNEI. CDR3 loop: CASSFSWRSTDTQYF. CDR3 bases: TGTGCCAGCAGTTTCTCTTGGCGGAGCACAGATACGCAGTATTTT.

The chain carries TRBV7-2 and TRBJ2-5; 10 positions agree with TRBD2. The CDR3 spans 15 residues. Germline-derived CDR1 and CDR2 are SGHTA and FQGNSA. Germline trimming cut 4 bases from V and 3 bases from J; bases unmatched to any gene: 5. The CDR3 here is CASSSPAGGEETQYF. CDR3 DNA sequence: TGTGCCAGCAGCTCACCAGCGGGGGGGGAAGAGACCCAGTACTTC.

V gene TRBV29-1 combines with J gene TRBJ2-7; possibly TRBD2 for D (6 bases). Germline V gene sequence: CDR1 SQVTM, CDR2 ANQGSEA. The CDR3 totals 13 residues. V gave up 4 bases and J gave up 6 bases, with 16 bases separating them. Written as DNA, the CDR3 is TGCAGCGTTGTATCGTCGGGGGTAAGCGAGCAGTACTTC. Its translation: CSVVSSGVSEQYF.

The rearrangement links TRBV29-1 to TRBJ1-6, with TRBD1 identical over 7 bases. Trimming cost V 4 bases and J 9 bases; bases outside gene matches: 3. The germline CDR1 and CDR2 sequences are SQVTM and ANQGSEA. The CDR3 spans 12 residues. For the CDR3, the DNA is TGCAGCGTTGGGACAGGTGGTTCACCCCTCCACTTT. This codes for CSVGTGGSPLHF. Complete variable domain (other parts from reference TRBV29-1 and TRBJ1-6): SAVISQKPSRDICQRGTSLTIQCQVDSQVTMMFWYRQQPGQSLTLIATANQGSEATYESGFVIDKFPISRPNLTFSTLTVSNMSPEDSSIYLCSVGTGGSPLHFGNGTRLTVT.

V and J are TRBV27 and TRBJ1-6; D not certain. The CDR3 is 15 residues long. CDR1 is MNHEY, CDR2 SMNVEV, per germline (reference sequence). V was pared by 4 bases and J by 7 bases, with 14 bases between. CDR3 sequence reads: CASSSLGGENSPLHF. In DNA, the CDR3 is TGTGCCAGCAGTTCCCTGGGCGGGGAGAATTCACCCCTCCACTTT.

V gene TRBV7-9 combines with J gene TRBJ2-3; TRBD2 might be the D (6 bases). Germline loops: CDR1 SEHNR, CDR2 FQNEAQ (reference sequence). V lost 5 bases to trimming and J lost 2 bases, with 11 bases between them. The CDR3 is made up of 14 amino acids. CDR3 loop: CASSPGTYTDTQYF. The CDR3 bases are TGTGCCAGCAGCCCCGGGACTTACACAGATACGCAGTATTTT.

The chain links TRBV24-1 to TRBJ1-2, with 8 positions matching TRBD1. The V and J ends lost 3 bases and 4 bases, in that order; junction bases with no gene match: 6. The CDR3 totals 15 residues. Germline V gene data show CDR1 as KGHDR and CDR2 as SFDVKD. CDR3 DNA sequence: TGTGCCACCAGTGATCCCGGGACAGGTGGCTATGGCTACACCTTC. Its translation is CATSDPGTGGYGYTF.

The rearrangement joins TRBV24-1 to TRBJ2-3; 10 bases match TRBD2. Germline loops: CDR1 KGHDR, CDR2 SFDVKD. CDR3 size: 17 residues. V shed 4 bases and J 2 bases; nucleotides not matched to a gene: 8. This chain's CDR3 is CATSEGRTSGFTDTQYF. The CDR3 DNA is TGTGCCACCAGTGAAGGAAGGACTAGCGGCTTCACAGATACGCAGTATTTT.

The chain joins TRBV27 to TRBJ2-7; D may be TRBD2 (6 bases). The germline gives CDR1 MNHEY, CDR2 SMNVEV (reference sequence). The CDR3 spans 14 residues. Trimming cost V 4 bases and J 2 bases, with 12 bases left between them. For the CDR3, the DNA is TGTGCCAGCAGTTACCAGGCGGGGCCCTACGAGCAGTACTTC. The encoded protein is CASSYQAGPYEQYF.

The V and J genes are TRBV27 and TRBJ1-6; 7 bases map to TRBD1. The CDR3 runs to 16 residues. The V gene's germline CDR1 is MNHEY and CDR2 SMNVEV (reference sequence). Trimming removed 2 bases from V and 9 bases from J; junction bases left unmatched: 10. The DNA for the CDR3 is TGTGCCAGCAGTTTAGGTTTGCGACAGGGCGGTTCACCCCTCCACTTT. Translating gives CASSLGLRQGGSPLHF.

V gene TRBV5-1 combines with J gene TRBJ2-7; 7 bases fit TRBD1. With V trimmed by 0 bases and J by 0 bases, 12 bases remained unmatched. The CDR3 consists of 18 residues. The V gene's germline CDR1 is SGHRS and CDR2 YFSETQ. This CDR3 is CASSLATPTGVSSYEQYF. The CDR3 nucleotides are TGCGCCAGCAGCTTGGCGACACCAACAGGGGTCTCCTCCTACGAGCAGTACTTC.